This T cell receptor (beta chain) was captured by sequencing in a study of early T cells in non-severe SARS-CoV-2 infection. Study information: The chains were unpaired, and the sequenced material was bulk RNA from unsorted whole blood.

The sample holds many counts of this clonotype. Individual cDNA molecules received unique molecular identifiers. A single record per CDR3 protein comes from TCRdb applying MiXCR to the 5' RACE reads. The table shows just under 65,000 distinct CDR3 sequences, with 13% occurring only once. Germline assignment: CDR1 SEHNR and CDR2 FQNEAQ (reference sequence). V lost 2 bases, J lost 6 bases, and 8 bases lay in between. This CDR3 has 12 residues. V gene TRBV7-9 combines with J gene TRBJ2-7; no firm D call. Sequencing was carried out using whole blood. The TCR originated in an adult who was a healthcare worker with PCR-confirmed SARS-CoV-2 infection or an uninfected control (not recorded which). CDR3 loop: CASSLSPPEQYF. The DNA of the CDR3 is TGTGCCAGCAGCTTAAGCCCGCCCGAGCAGTACTTC.